This T cell receptor beta chain was identified during a study of T cell responses to AZD1222 COVID-19 vaccine. Study at large: Both about-4-week and about-12-week second-dose recipients were combined.

The method was immunoSEQ multiplex PCR; TCRdb's version includes in-frame clones alone and lacks a portion of them. The sample carries some 130,000 clones, 91% recorded once. CDR3 length: 17 amino acids. V lost 0 bases and J lost 3, with 15 bases in between. CDR1 and CDR2 (germline): LNHDA, SQIVND (reference sequence). Study findings and constraints: The donors showed a predominance of white British ancestry and of females, with possible underestimation of clonal diversity. Elevations in Spike-specific TCR breadth and depth followed administration of two AZD1222 doses.

Concerning this clone: Its cognate antigen is unknown.

This clonotype originated in an adult in good health. The starting material was peripheral blood, obtained on day 0 of AZD1222 vaccination. V gene TRBV19 combines with J gene TRBJ1-5, with no clear D. Here the CDR3 reads CASSIDAEANYNQPQHF. CDR3 coding DNA: TGTGCCAGTAGTATAGATGCCGAGGCGAATTACAATCAGCCCCAGCATTTT.